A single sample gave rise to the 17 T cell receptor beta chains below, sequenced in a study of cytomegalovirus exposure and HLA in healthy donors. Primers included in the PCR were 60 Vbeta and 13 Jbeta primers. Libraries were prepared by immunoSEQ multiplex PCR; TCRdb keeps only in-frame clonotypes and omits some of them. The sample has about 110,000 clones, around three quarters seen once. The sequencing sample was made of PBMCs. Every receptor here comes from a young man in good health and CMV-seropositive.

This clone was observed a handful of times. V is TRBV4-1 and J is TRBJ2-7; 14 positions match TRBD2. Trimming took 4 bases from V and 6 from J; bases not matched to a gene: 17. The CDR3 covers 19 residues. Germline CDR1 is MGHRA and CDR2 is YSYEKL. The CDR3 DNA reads TGCGCCAGCAGCCTATGGTGGGGGACTAGCGGGGGCCGGGGTGCCGAGCAGTACTTC. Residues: CASSLWWGTSGGRGAEQYF.

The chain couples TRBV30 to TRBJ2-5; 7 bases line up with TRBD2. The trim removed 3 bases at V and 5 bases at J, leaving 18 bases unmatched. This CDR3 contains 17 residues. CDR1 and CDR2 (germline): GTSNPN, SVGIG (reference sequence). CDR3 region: CAWRNPGVGGERETQYF. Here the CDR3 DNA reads TGTGCCTGGAGGAACCCGGGGGTGGGAGGGGAAAGGGAGACCCAGTACTTC.

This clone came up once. In DNA, the CDR3 is TGTGCCAGCAGCCGCCAGGCGGGGGGCTGGGGCTACACCTTC. Translation gives CASSRQAGGWGYTF. The V gene is TRBV4-2, the J gene TRBJ1-2; D might be TRBD1 (6 bases). The germline CDR1 and CDR2 sequences are LGHNA and YNFKEQ. Trimming shortened V by 4 bases and J by 8 bases, and 17 bases separated the two germline ends. The CDR3 totals 14 residues.

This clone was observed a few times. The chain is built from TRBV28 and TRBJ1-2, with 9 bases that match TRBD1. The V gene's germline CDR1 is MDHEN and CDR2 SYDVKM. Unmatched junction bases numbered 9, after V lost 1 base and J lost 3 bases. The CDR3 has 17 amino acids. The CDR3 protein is CASSLYLRTGDYYGYTF. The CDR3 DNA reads TGTGCCAGCAGTTTATACCTTCGGACAGGGGATTACTATGGCTACACCTTC.

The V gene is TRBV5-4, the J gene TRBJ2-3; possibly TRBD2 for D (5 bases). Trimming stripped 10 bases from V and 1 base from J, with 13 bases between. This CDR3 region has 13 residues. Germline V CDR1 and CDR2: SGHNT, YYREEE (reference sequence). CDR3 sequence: CAGRGPGTDTQYF. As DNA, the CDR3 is TGTGCCGGCCGGGGTCCCGGCACAGATACGCAGTATTTT.

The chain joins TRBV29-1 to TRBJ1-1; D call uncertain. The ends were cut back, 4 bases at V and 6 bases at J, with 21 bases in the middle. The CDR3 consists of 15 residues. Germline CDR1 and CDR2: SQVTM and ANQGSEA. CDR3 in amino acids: CSVARGQELVAEAFF. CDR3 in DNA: TGCAGCGTTGCCCGCGGGCAGGAGTTGGTCGCTGAAGCTTTCTTT.

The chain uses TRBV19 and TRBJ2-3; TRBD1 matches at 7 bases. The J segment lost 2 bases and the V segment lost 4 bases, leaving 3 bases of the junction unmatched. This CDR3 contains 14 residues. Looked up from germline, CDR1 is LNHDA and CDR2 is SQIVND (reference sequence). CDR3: CASSTTGTTDTQYF. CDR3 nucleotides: TGTGCCAGTAGTACGACAGGGACCACAGATACGCAGTATTTT.

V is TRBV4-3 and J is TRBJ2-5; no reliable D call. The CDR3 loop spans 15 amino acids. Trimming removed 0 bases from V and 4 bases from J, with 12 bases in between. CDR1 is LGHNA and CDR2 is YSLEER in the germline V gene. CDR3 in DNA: TGCGCCAGCAGCCAAGATCTCGGGTACTTAGAGACCCAGTACTTC. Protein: CASSQDLGYLETQYF.

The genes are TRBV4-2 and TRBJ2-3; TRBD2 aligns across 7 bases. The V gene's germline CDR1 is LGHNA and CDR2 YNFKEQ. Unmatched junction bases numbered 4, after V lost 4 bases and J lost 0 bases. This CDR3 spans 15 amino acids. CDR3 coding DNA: TGTGCCAGCAGCCTGCAGCGGGGTAGCACAGATACGCAGTATTTT. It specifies CASSLQRGSTDTQYF.

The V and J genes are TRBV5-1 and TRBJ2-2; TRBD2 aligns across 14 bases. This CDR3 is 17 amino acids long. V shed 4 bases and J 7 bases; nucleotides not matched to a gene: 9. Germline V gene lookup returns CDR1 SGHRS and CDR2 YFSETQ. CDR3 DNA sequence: TGCGCCAGCAGCCCGGGACTAGCGGGGGCGCCGGTCGGGGAGCTGTTTTTT. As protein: CASSPGLAGAPVGELFF. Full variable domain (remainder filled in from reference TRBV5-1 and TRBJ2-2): KAGVTQTPRYLIKTRGQQVTLSCSPISGHRSVSWYQQTPGQGLQFLFEYFSETQRNKGNFPGRFSGRQFSNSRSEMNVSTLELGDSALYLCASSPGLAGAPVGELFFGEGSRLTVL.

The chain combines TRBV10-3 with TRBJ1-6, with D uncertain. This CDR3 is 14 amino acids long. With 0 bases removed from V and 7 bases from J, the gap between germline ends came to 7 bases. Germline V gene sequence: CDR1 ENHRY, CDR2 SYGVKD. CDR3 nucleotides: TGTGCCATCAGTGAGTCAGCGCGGAATTCACCCCTCCACTTT. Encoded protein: CAISESARNSPLHF.

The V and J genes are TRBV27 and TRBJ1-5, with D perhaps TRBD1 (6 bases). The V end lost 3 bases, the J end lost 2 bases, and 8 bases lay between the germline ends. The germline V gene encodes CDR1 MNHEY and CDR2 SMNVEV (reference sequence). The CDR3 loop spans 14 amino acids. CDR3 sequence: CASSFSGGNQPQHF. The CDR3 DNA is TGTGCCAGCAGTTTCTCAGGGGGCAATCAGCCCCAGCATTTT.

CDR3 in DNA: TGTGCCAGCAGTTTATCGGCGACTAGCGGGGGCACAGATACGCAGTATTTT. Translating gives CASSLSATSGGTDTQYF. The chain has TRBV27 and TRBJ2-3, with 11 bases identical to TRBD2. After removal of 0 bases from V and 1 base from J, the junction contained 3 bases not matched to a gene. Germline lookup yields CDR1 MNHEY and CDR2 SMNVEV (reference sequence). The CDR3 is made up of 17 amino acids.

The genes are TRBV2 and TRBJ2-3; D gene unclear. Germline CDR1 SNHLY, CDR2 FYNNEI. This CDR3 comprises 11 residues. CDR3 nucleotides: TGTGTCCGCTCGGTTGCAGATACGCAGTATTTT. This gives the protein CVRSVADTQYF.

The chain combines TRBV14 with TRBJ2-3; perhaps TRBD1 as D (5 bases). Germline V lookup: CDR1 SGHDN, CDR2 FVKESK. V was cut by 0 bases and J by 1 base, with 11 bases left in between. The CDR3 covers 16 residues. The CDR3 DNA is TGTGCCAGCAGCCAAGATGGAGACAGCCGCACAGATACGCAGTATTTT. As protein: CASSQDGDSRTDTQYF.

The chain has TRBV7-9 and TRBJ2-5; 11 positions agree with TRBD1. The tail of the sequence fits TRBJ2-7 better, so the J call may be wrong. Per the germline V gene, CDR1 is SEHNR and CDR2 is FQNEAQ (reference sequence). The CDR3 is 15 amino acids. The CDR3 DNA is TGTGCCAGCAGCCCGCTCTGGACAGGGGGCTCCGAGCAGTACTTC. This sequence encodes CASSPLWTGGSEQYF.

CDR3 in amino acids: CASSLGDLPSNYGYTF. CDR3 coding DNA: TGTGCCAGCAGCTTGGGCGACTTACCCTCTAACTATGGCTACACCTTC. This chain connects TRBV5-6 to TRBJ1-2; the D is unclear. Trimming pared 0 bases from V and 0 bases from J, leaving 12 bases between. The germline gives CDR1 SGHDT, CDR2 YYEEEE. This CDR3 is built from 16 residues.